The clone carrying this TCR beta chain occurred once. Its specificity is unknown. The data originate from a study of T cell responses to AZD1222 COVID-19 vaccine. The J segment lost 0 bases and the V segment lost 1 base, leaving 4 bases of the junction unmatched. Germline V lookup: CDR1 SGHKS, CDR2 YYEKEE (reference sequence). The CDR3 is 15 amino acids. Samples with a second dose at about 4 or about 12 weeks were pooled together. Generated by immunoSEQ multiplex PCR, the TCRdb table keeps only in-frame clones and is missing some. The sample includes under 95,000 clones, under 90% of them seen just once. Study-level points and caveats: Spike-specific TCR depth and breadth grew after two AZD1222 doses.

The sequenced sample was peripheral blood, obtained 28 days after the second AZD1222 dose. V is TRBV5-5 and J is TRBJ2-7; 7 bases map to TRBD2. The source is an adult who received the AZD1222 COVID-19 vaccine. In DNA, the CDR3 is TGTGCCAGCAGCTTGTTTGGGGACTACTCCTACGAGCAGTACTTC. As protein: CASSLFGDYSYEQYF.